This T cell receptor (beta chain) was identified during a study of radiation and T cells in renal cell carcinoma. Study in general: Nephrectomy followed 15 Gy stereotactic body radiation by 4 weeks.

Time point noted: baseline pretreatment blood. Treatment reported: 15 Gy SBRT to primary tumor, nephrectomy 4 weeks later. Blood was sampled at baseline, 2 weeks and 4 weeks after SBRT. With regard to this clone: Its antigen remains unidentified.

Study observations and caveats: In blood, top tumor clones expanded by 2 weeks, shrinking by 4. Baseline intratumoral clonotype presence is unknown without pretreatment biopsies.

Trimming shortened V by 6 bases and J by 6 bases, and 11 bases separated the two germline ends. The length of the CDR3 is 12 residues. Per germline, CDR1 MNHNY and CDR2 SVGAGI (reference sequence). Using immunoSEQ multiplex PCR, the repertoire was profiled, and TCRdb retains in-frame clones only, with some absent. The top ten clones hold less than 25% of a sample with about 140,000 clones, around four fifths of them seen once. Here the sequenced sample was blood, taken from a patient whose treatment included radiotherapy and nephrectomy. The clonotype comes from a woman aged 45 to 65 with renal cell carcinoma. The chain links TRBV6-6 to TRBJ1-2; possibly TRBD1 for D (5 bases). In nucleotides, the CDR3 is TGTGCCAGCAGGATCGACAGAGATGGCTACACCTTC. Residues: CASRIDRDGYTF.